A single sample is the source of the 17 T cell receptor beta chains below, sequenced in a study of metastatic and nonmetastatic thyroid tumors (TCRdb year 2020). Libraries came from PCR. For sequencing, an Illumina HiSeq 4000 was employed. Clones were called with MiXCR by TCRdb after fastp trimmed the public reads at Q25, and only in-frame beta chains were retained. This sample is represented by over 30,000 clones; roughly 20% of them were singletons. The ten biggest clones cover less than 4% of the sample. Before undergoing thyroid surgery, none of the patients had been given any kind of treatment. Sequenced material: tumor tissue. The source is a male donor with papillary thyroid cancer or a benign thyroid nodule (not recorded which). Some clones in this sample may be carry-over from other donors' samples.

This clone was recorded many times. Additional DNA sequences in this sample encode the identical CDR3. This chain uses TRBV6-1 with TRBJ2-5; D is unresolved. V gave up 4 bases and J gave up 3 bases, with 18 bases separating them. CDR3 length: 16 residues. The germline V gene encodes CDR1 MNHNS and CDR2 SASEGT. The chain's CDR3 is CASSGLLTQRKETQYF. The CDR3 DNA follows: TGTGCCAGCAGTGGGCTCCTAACCCAGAGAAAAGAGACCCAGTACTTC.

This clone was seen a few times. This rearrangement joins TRBV2 to TRBJ2-3, with 7 bases matching TRBD1. There are 15 residues in the CDR3. Looked up from germline, CDR1 is SNHLY and CDR2 is FYNNEI. J was trimmed by 0 bases and V by 5 bases; bases with no gene match: 5. CDR3 protein: CASSPQGVSTDTQYF. DNA for the CDR3: TGTGCCAGCAGTCCCCAGGGGGTCAGCACAGATACGCAGTATTTT.

Of note for this clone: One junction end does not reproduce the germline sequence, and a read error may be involved. This chain uses TRBV28 with TRBJ2-3; TRBD2 matches 8 bases. The length of the CDR3 is 15 residues. CDR1 and CDR2 (germline): MDHEN, SYDVKM. The CDR3 loop is CSSRFAGGSTDTQYF. The CDR3 nucleotides read TGTTCCAGCCGTTTTGCGGGAGGCAGCACAGATACGCAGTATTTT.

There are many counts of this clone. The chain uses TRBV18 and TRBJ1-1, with D possibly matching TRBD1 (5 bases). V dropped 6 bases and J dropped 5 bases, with 10 bases sitting between them. There are 12 residues in the CDR3. Germline assignment: CDR1 KGHSH and CDR2 LQKENI. This chain's CDR3 is CASSSGGTEAFF. DNA for the CDR3: TGTGCCAGCTCGTCGGGGGGAACTGAAGCTTTCTTT.

There are many counts of this clone. The genes are TRBV19 and TRBJ2-3, with 9 bases aligning to TRBD2. This CDR3 is built from 14 residues. Germline-derived CDR1 and CDR2 are LNHDA and SQIVND (reference sequence). Losses at the gene ends were 5 bases for V and 3 bases for J; bases not matched to a gene: 3. As DNA, the CDR3 is TGTGCCAGTAGTCAAGCGGGAGGTACAGATACGCAGTATTTT. Protein product: CASSQAGGTDTQYF.

This clone has just a few counts. This sequence joins TRBV28 and TRBJ1-1; D might be TRBD1 (6 bases). With 5 bases removed from V and 6 bases from J, the gap between germline ends came to 19 bases. CDR3 length equals 15 residues. In germline, CDR1 is MDHEN, CDR2 SYDVKM. CDR3 sequence (DNA): TGTGCCAGCAGTCCCCCGGGACATGCCTCACCTGAAGCTTTCTTT. Its translation is CASSPPGHASPEAFF. Full variable domain (missing parts from reference TRBV28 and TRBJ1-1): DVKVTQSSRYLVKRTGEKVFLECVQDMDHENMFWYRQDPGLGLRLIYFSYDVKMKEKGDIPEGYSVSREKKERFSLILESASTNQTSMYLCASSPPGHASPEAFFGQGTRLTVV.

In its sample, this clone was seen many times. The CDR3 loop is CASSYQGTGDTQYF. In DNA, the CDR3 is TGTGCCAGCAGTTACCAGGGGACGGGAGATACGCAGTATTTT. The chain has TRBV6-6 and TRBJ2-3; D is possibly TRBD1 (6 bases). The CDR3 runs 14 residues. V shed 2 bases and J shed 5 bases, with 11 bases lying between them. The germline V gene encodes CDR1 MNHNY and CDR2 SVGAGI (reference sequence).

This clone was detected many times. The chain recombines TRBV11-1 with TRBJ2-1, with D maybe TRBD2 (6 bases). From germline, CDR1 is SGHAT and CDR2 FQDESV (reference sequence). V was pared by 5 bases and J by 8 bases, with 13 bases between. CDR3 length: 13 residues. The CDR3 sequence is CASSKPLAHEQFF. CDR3 coding DNA: TGTGCCAGCAGCAAGCCACTAGCACATGAGCAGTTCTTC.

V and J are TRBV7-2 and TRBJ2-7; 7 bases align to TRBD2. CDR3 length equals 13 residues. In germline, CDR1 is SGHTA, CDR2 FQGNSA. Losses at the gene ends were 5 bases for V and 6 bases for J; bases not matched to a gene: 7. The CDR3 DNA is TGTGCCAGCAGCCCCGGGACTATCTCCGAGCAGTACTTC. It is translated as CASSPGTISEQYF.

This clone is judged medium-sized. The gene calls are TRBV28 and TRBJ2-7, with TRBD2 identical over 9 bases. The germline V gene encodes CDR1 MDHEN and CDR2 SYDVKM. The V segment lost 5 bases and the J segment 1 base; nucleotides outside the gene matches: 3. The CDR3 length is 14 residues. The CDR3 DNA follows: TGTGCCAGCAGTCTTAGCGGGAGATCCTACGAGCAGTACTTC. The encoded protein is CASSLSGRSYEQYF.

Many counts were recorded for this clone. The identical CDR3 is also encoded by other nucleotide sequences in the sample. The J gene is TRBJ2-3, the V gene TRBV18; 7 bases map to TRBD2. Germline-derived CDR1 and CDR2 are KGHSH and LQKENI. Unmatched junction bases numbered 8, after V lost 2 bases and J lost 0 bases. The CDR3 covers 17 residues. In DNA form, the CDR3 reads TGTGCCAGCTCACCATTTTCTAGCGGAGCTAGCACAGATACGCAGTATTTT. Translating gives CASSPFSSGASTDTQYF.

This clone has ten or more counts. The CDR3 reads CSARIPRGVGELFF. For the CDR3, the DNA is TGCAGTGCTAGAATCCCCAGGGGGGTCGGGGAGCTGTTTTTT. The chain carries TRBV20-1 and TRBJ2-2; D is possibly TRBD1 (7 bases). The V gene lost 2 bases and the J gene lost 7 bases, with 14 bases spanning the gap. The germline gives CDR1 DFQATT, CDR2 SNEGSKA (reference sequence). The CDR3 length is 14 residues.

This chain connects TRBV19 to TRBJ2-7, with D perhaps matching TRBD1 (6 bases). The CDR3 runs 14 residues. V was cut by 7 bases and J by 5 bases, with 18 bases left in between. Germline-derived CDR1 and CDR2 are LNHDA and SQIVND (reference sequence). The chain's CDR3 is CASNPPDRPHEQYF. Written as DNA, the CDR3 is TGTGCCAGTAACCCCCCCGACAGGCCCCACGAGCAGTACTTC.

This clone was seen repeatedly, ten times or more. The rearrangement joins TRBV6-1 to TRBJ1-3, with D perhaps TRBD1 (5 bases). This CDR3 has 15 residues. CDR1 is MNHNS and CDR2 is SASEGT in the germline V gene. V was trimmed by 6 bases and J by 0 bases, leaving 12 bases between them. CDR3 nucleotide sequence: TGTGCCAGCAGCGCTACCGGGACCTCTGGAAACACCATATATTTT. It translates to CASSATGTSGNTIYF.

Comments on this clone: The junction shows a germline mismatch at one end, possibly a read error. The J gene is TRBJ2-3, the V gene TRBV28, with D tentatively TRBD2 (6 bases). This CDR3 has 17 residues. Germline V gene sequence: CDR1 MDHEN, CDR2 SYDVKM. CDR3 loop: CASTSSSRRRGTDTQYF. The CDR3, as DNA: TGTGCCAGCACCTCATCCTCCCGGAGGAGGGGCACAGATACTCAGTATTTT. The full variable domain, with the rest looked up from reference TRBV28 and TRBJ2-3, is DVKVTQSSRYLVKRTGEKVFLECVQDMDHENMFWYRQDPGLGLRLIYFSYDVKMKEKGDIPEGYSVSREKKERFSLILESASTNQTSMYLCASTSSSRRRGTDTQYFGPGTRLTVL.

By its share, this clone is medium-sized. The chain combines TRBV28 with TRBJ1-3; 7 bases agree with TRBD1. The germline V gene has CDR1 MDHEN and CDR2 SYDVKM. The CDR3 spans 18 residues. The V segment lost 3 bases and the J segment 2 bases; nucleotides outside the gene matches: 13. The CDR3 bases are TGTGCCAGCAGTTTTTGGGGAGGATCGACAGGGCCTGGAAACACCATATATTTT. Residues: CASSFWGGSTGPGNTIYF.

This clone counts as medium-sized. This chain uses TRBV6-1 with TRBJ2-1; no clear D. The CDR3 is 11 residues long. V lost 1 base to trimming and J lost 8 bases, with 3 bases between them. Germline V CDR1 and CDR2: MNHNS, SASEGT. For the CDR3, the DNA is TGTGCCAGCAGTGAAGTGGATGAGCAGTTCTTC. This encodes CASSEVDEQFF.